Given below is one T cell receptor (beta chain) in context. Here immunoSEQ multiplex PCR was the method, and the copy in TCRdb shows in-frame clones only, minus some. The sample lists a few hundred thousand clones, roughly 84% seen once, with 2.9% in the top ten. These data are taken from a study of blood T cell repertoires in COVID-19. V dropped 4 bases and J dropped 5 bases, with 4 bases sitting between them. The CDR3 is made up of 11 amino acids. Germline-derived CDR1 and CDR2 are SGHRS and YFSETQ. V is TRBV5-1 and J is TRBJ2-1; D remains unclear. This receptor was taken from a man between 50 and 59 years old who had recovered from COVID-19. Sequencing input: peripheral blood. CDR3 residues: CASSPDNEQFF. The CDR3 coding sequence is TGCGCCAGCAGCCCCGACAATGAGCAGTTCTTC. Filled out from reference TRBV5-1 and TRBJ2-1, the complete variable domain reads KAGVTQTPRYLIKTRGQQVTLSCSPISGHRSVSWYQQTPGQGLQFLFEYFSETQRNKGNFPGRFSGRQFSNSRSEMNVSTLELGDSALYLCASSPDNEQFFGPGTRLTVL.